These T cell receptor beta chains were read from a single sample in a study of T cell responses to AZD1222 COVID-19 vaccine. The repertoire was sequenced with immunoSEQ multiplex PCR; TCRdb's copy has only in-frame clones and lacks some. The data show about 69,000 clones, roughly 83% seen once. The sample here was peripheral blood, taken 28 days after the second AZD1222 dose. These receptor sequences come from an adult who received the AZD1222 COVID-19 vaccine. The CDR3 runs from the conserved cysteine through the conserved F or W. D genes are given only for firm matches. Only some rows state a clone size, as once, few, many or a class for expanded clones.

d_call	v_call	j_call	clone_size	cdr3_aa	cdr3_nt
-	TRBV3-1/TRBV3-2	TRBJ1-2	few	CASSAPGHSGYGYTF	TGTGCCAGCAGCGCACCGGGCCACAGCGGCTATGGCTACACCTTC
TRBD2	TRBV9	TRBJ2-5	once	CASSVYLGTSAQETQYF	TGTGCCAGCAGCGTATACCTCGGGACTAGCGCACAAGAGACCCAGTACTTC
-	TRBV30	TRBJ1-1	-	CAWSRGVSTEAFF	TGTGCCTGGAGTAGGGGGGTCAGCACTGAAGCTTTCTTT
-	TRBV10-3	TRBJ1-6	-	CAISESQGSPKNSPLHF	TGTGCCATCAGTGAATCCCAGGGGTCCCCAAAAAATTCACCCCTCCACTTT
-	TRBV19	TRBJ1-1	-	CASSTPGRQAPEAFF	TGTGCCAGTAGTACCCCGGGAAGACAGGCGCCTGAAGCTTTCTTT
-	TRBV6-6	TRBJ1-5	-	CASRRENSNQPQHF	TGTGCCAGCAGACGAGAGAACAGCAATCAGCCCCAGCATTTT
-	TRBV21-1	TRBJ2-7	-	CASSKSRTGQHYEQYF	TGTGCCAGCAGCAAAAGTCGAACGGGACAGCACTACGAGCAGTACTTC
TRBD1	TRBV11-2	TRBJ1-3	-	CASSLWLGQGTGNTIYF	TGTGCCAGCAGCTTATGGCTGGGACAGGGAACGGGAAACACCATATATTTT
TRBD2	TRBV5-1	TRBJ2-3	once	CASKREGPTDTQYF	TGCGCCAGCAAGCGGGAGGGCCCCACAGATACGCAGTATTTT
-	TRBV30	TRBJ1-5	-	CAWSAGSNQPQHF	TGTGCCTGGAGTGCGGGTAGCAATCAGCCCCAGCATTTT
-	TRBV12-3/TRBV12-4	TRBJ2-2	-	CASSMDTGELFF	TGTGCCAGCAGTATGGACACCGGGGAGCTGTTTTTT
TRBD1	TRBV5-1	TRBJ1-6	-	CASSLEGQGLNSPLHF	TGCGCCAGCAGCTTGGAAGGACAGGGATTAAATTCACCCCTCCACTTT
TRBD1	TRBV20-1	TRBJ1-1	-	CSATDRVNTEAFF	TGCAGTGCTACTGACAGGGTGAACACTGAAGCTTTCTTT
TRBD1	TRBV5-4	TRBJ1-6	-	CASSSLQGAGSPLHF	TGTGCCAGCAGCAGCCTACAGGGGGCCGGTTCACCCCTCCACTTT
TRBD1	TRBV5-8	TRBJ2-1	-	CASSPRAGTGVHNEQFF	TGTGCCAGCAGCCCCAGGGCCGGGACAGGGGTCCACAATGAGCAGTTCTTC
-	TRBV19	TRBJ1-1	-	CASSMVRGSTEAFF	TGTGCCAGTAGTATGGTCAGGGGTTCCACTGAAGCTTTCTTT
-	TRBV18	TRBJ2-7	-	CASSPPRDSAYEQYF	TGTGCCAGCTCACCACCCCGGGACTCAGCCTACGAGCAGTACTTC